This TCR beta chain was recovered during a study of blood T cells in healthy people across ages. The CDR3 has 12 residues. Germline loops: CDR1 LGHDT, CDR2 YNNKEL (reference sequence). Then a second PCR, running roughly 7 to 11 cycles, was carried out with a sample-barcoded 5' primer and a J-beta primer mix. A single record per CDR3 protein comes from TCRdb applying MiXCR to the 5' RACE reads. The sample includes 650,000 or so distinct CDR3 sequences, over 40% of them seen just once. Material for sequencing was blood. The chain is built from TRBV3-1 and TRBJ2-5; D possibly corresponds to TRBD1 (5 bases). Judging by the DNA end, TRBJ2-4 fits better; the J call may be wrong. The receptor comes from a woman at least 80 years old in good health. The CDR3 DNA sequence: TGTGCCAGCAGCCCCAGGGAAAACATTCAGTACTTC. This codes for CASSPRENIQYF.